This T cell receptor beta chain was profiled in a study of T cell repertoires in cytomegalovirus infection. About the research overall: Public TCR beta signatures provided an indication of both CMV infection and a matching HLA type.

Turning to this clonotype: The antigen remains unidentified.

TCRdb redid the calling of the reads with MiXCR, one entry per CDR3 protein. The sample has some 920,000 distinct CDR3 sequences; roughly 30% are singletons. The receptor's source is a human donor in good health (CMV status not recorded). Some clones in this sample may be carry-over from other donors' samples. Sample: cultured CD8+ T cells from PBMCs, taken from culture after CMV antigen stimulation.

The CDR3 spells CATSHGRNSPLHF. The CDR3 nucleotides are TGTGCCACCTCTCACGGACGGAATTCACCCCTCCACTTT. V and J are TRBV15 and TRBJ1-6, with no clear D. Trimming pared 8 bases from V and 7 bases from J, leaving 12 bases between. The CDR3 is 13 amino acids. Germline V lookup: CDR1 LNHNV, CDR2 YYDKDF (reference sequence).